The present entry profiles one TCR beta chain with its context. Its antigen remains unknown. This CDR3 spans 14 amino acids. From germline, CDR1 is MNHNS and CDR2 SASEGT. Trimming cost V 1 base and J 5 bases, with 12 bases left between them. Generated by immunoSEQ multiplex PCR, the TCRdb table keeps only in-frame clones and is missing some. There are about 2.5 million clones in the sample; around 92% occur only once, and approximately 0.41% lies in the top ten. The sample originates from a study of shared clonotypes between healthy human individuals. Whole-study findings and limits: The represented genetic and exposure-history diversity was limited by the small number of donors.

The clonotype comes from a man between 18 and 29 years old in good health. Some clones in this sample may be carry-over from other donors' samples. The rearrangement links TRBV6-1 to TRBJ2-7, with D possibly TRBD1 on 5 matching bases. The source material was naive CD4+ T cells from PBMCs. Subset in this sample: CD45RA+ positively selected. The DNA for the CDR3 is TGTGCCAGCAGTGAAGGTCCAGGGTTCGACGAGCAGTACTTC. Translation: CASSEGPGFDEQYF.